The 32 T cell receptor beta chains below come from one sample, sequenced in a study of shared clonotypes between healthy human individuals. Assay used: immunoSEQ multiplex PCR; TCRdb lists only in-frame clones, some missing. The data show hundreds of thousands of clones, roughly four fifths seen once. The sample taken for sequencing was PBMCs. All receptors derive from a middle-aged woman in good health. Some clones in this sample may be carry-over from other donors' samples.

This sequence joins TRBV12-1 and TRBJ2-5; the table's D call, TRBD1, has no DNA check behind it. TRBV12-1 is labeled a pseudogene. CDR3 size: 13 residues. This CDR3 reads CASSPQGQETQYF. The CDR3 DNA is TGTGCCAGCAGCCCCCAGGGACAAGAGACCCAGTACTTC.

This clone was observed once. The genes are TRBV9 and TRBJ1-2; 7 nucleotides agree with TRBD1. The J segment lost 4 bases and the V segment lost 3 bases, leaving 6 bases of the junction unmatched. Germline CDR1 reads SGDLS; CDR2 reads YYNGEE. CDR3 size: 14 residues. The CDR3 DNA reads as TGTGCCAGCAGCGCGACAGGGATCTCCTATGGCTACACCTTC. Its protein product is CASSATGISYGYTF.

The rearrangement uses TRBV7-6 and TRBJ2-2; 14 nucleotides match TRBD2. Germline lookup yields CDR1 SGHVS and CDR2 FNYEAQ. Trimming removed 5 bases from V and 6 bases from J; junction bases left unmatched: 14. The CDR3 covers 19 residues. In DNA form, the CDR3 reads TGTGCCAGCAGCGCCAGTCCCAGACTAGCGGGAGGGCCAGCCGGGGAGCTGTTTTTT. Encoded protein: CASSASPRLAGGPAGELFF.

The gene calls are TRBV7-8 and TRBJ2-7; 11 bases fit TRBD2. Germline CDR1 and CDR2: SGHVS and FQNEAQ. V was pared by 5 bases and J by 2 bases, with 8 bases of the junction left unmatched. The CDR3 is 16 residues long. The CDR3 is CASSPSGLAATYEQYF. The CDR3 coding sequence is TGTGCCAGCAGCCCGTCGGGACTAGCGGCCACCTACGAGCAGTACTTC.

CDR3 in DNA: TGCGCCAGCAGCCAAGGGGGGACCTGGAATCAGCCCCAGCATTTT. Translation: CASSQGGTWNQPQHF. This chain connects TRBV4-1 to TRBJ1-5; TRBD1 is a possible D gene (5 bases). V lost 1 base and J lost 4, with 11 bases in between. The CDR3 is 15 residues long. Per germline, CDR1 MGHRA and CDR2 YSYEKL.

This clone was found once. V usage is TRBV6-5 and J usage is TRBJ1-1; D might be TRBD1 (6 bases). The V and J ends lost 5 bases and 9 bases respectively, with 10 bases between them. Germline values: CDR1 MNHEY, CDR2 SVGAGI. The CDR3 has 11 amino acids. The CDR3 sequence: CASSRQGKAFF. The DNA of the CDR3 is TGTGCCAGCAGTCGCCAGGGGAAAGCTTTCTTT.

The V call is TRBV28, the J call TRBJ2-7; the match to TRBD2 covers 7 bases. Germline assignment: CDR1 MDHEN and CDR2 SYDVKM. This CDR3 contains 15 residues. Trimming cost V 5 bases and J 6 bases; bases outside gene matches: 13. The CDR3 region is CASSRAGTTITEQYF. As DNA, the CDR3 is TGTGCCAGCAGTCGTGCCGGGACTACTATCACCGAGCAGTACTTC.

This clone was counted a few times. This chain links TRBV29-1 with TRBJ2-5; 9 positions agree with TRBD2. Trimming took 4 bases from V and 11 from J; bases not matched to a gene: 11. Germline CDR1 reads SQVTM; CDR2 reads ANQGSEA. CDR3 length equals 13 residues. The CDR3 bases are TGCAGCGTTGGGCGTAGCGGGAGTGGAGAGCAGTACTTC. The encoded protein is CSVGRSGSGEQYF.

This rearrangement joins TRBV6-5 to TRBJ2-5; weak D call: TRBD1 (6 bases). Trimming pared 4 bases from V and 5 bases from J, leaving 14 bases between. The CDR3 sequence is 14 residues long. Germline V gene lookup returns CDR1 MNHEY and CDR2 SVGAGI. The CDR3 here is CASSSSGARETQYF. Written as DNA, the CDR3 is TGTGCCAGCAGTTCGTCAGGGGCCAGGGAGACCCAGTACTTC.

This sequence joins TRBV6-5 and TRBJ1-2, with 8 bases lining up with TRBD1. This CDR3 spans 14 amino acids. V lost 6 bases and J lost 5; bases outside the gene matches: 8. CDR1 and CDR2 (germline): MNHEY, SVGAGI. CDR3 bases: TGTGCCAGCAGACCTACAGGGGGGGTATATGGCTACACCTTC. It is translated as CASRPTGGVYGYTF.

V is TRBV7-8 and J is TRBJ2-2, with TRBD1 identical over 8 bases. V was clipped by 3 bases and J by 1 base; unmatched bases: 4. Germline values: CDR1 SGHVS, CDR2 FQNEAQ. This CDR3 spans 16 amino acids. CDR3 region: CASSLSGQGNTGELFF. CDR3 DNA: TGTGCCAGCAGCTTGTCCGGACAGGGGAACACCGGGGAGCTGTTTTTT.

This clone has at least ten counts. The same CDR3 also results from other DNA sequences found in this sample. V gene TRBV19 combines with J gene TRBJ1-2; D is undetermined. The V gene's germline CDR1 is LNHDA and CDR2 SQIVND (reference sequence). The length of the CDR3 is 14 residues. V lost 3 bases to trimming and J lost 2 bases, with 10 bases between them. CDR3 nucleotide sequence: TGTGCCAGTAGTATCCCGGGATTGAACTATGGCTACACCTTC. Translating gives CASSIPGLNYGYTF.

This clone has a handful of counts. The chain recombines TRBV2 with TRBJ2-4; a possible D gene is TRBD2 (6 bases). Trimming removed 4 bases from V and 0 bases from J, with 10 bases in between. The CDR3 is 15 residues long. CDR1 is SNHLY, CDR2 FYNNEI, per germline. CDR3 sequence: CASSALALAKNIQYF. The CDR3 coding sequence is TGTGCCAGCAGTGCGCTAGCGTTAGCCAAAAACATTCAGTACTTC.

This clone was seen a handful of times. The DNA for the CDR3 is TGTGCCAGCAGTCGCCGGACTAGCGGGGAGAGCACAGATACGCAGTATTTT. Translated: CASSRRTSGESTDTQYF. The J gene is TRBJ2-3, the V gene TRBV4-2; the match to TRBD2 covers 12 bases. The CDR3 spans 17 residues. From germline, CDR1 is LGHNA and CDR2 YNFKEQ. Trimming took 6 bases from V and 0 from J; bases not matched to a gene: 7.

DNA for the CDR3: TGTGCCTGGGCCCCCTCGTTTAGCAATCAGCCCCAGCATTTT. Protein: CAWAPSFSNQPQHF. The chain has TRBV30 and TRBJ1-5; D gene ambiguous. In germline, CDR1 is GTSNPN, CDR2 SVGIG (reference sequence). V was clipped by 5 bases and J by 0 bases, with 11 bases between them. The CDR3 sequence is 14 residues long.

V gene TRBV5-1 combines with J gene TRBJ2-3; unclear D gene. Germline CDR1 is SGHRS and CDR2 is YFSETQ. This CDR3 region has 14 residues. V lost 3 bases, J lost 0 bases, and 8 bases lay in between. CDR3 region: CASSSDGSTDTQYF. CDR3 nucleotides: TGCGCCAGCAGCTCCGACGGTAGCACAGATACGCAGTATTTT.

The rearrangement links TRBV5-1 to TRBJ2-5; D might be TRBD1 (6 bases). This CDR3 comprises 15 residues. Germline CDR1 and CDR2: SGHRS and YFSETQ. With 0 bases removed from V and 2 bases from J, the gap between germline ends came to 11 bases. The CDR3 bases are TGCGCCAGCAGCTTGGTTGCAGGGGAGCAAGAGACCCAGTACTTC. It specifies CASSLVAGEQETQYF.

J is TRBJ1-3 and V is TRBV4-1; D not resolved. In germline, CDR1 is MGHRA, CDR2 YSYEKL. V lost 4 bases, J lost 0 bases, and 19 bases lay in between. The CDR3 sequence is 18 residues long. The CDR3 nucleotides read TGCGCCAGCAGCCGCCTGGGAAATCCCTCTAGCTCTGGAAACACCATATATTTT. Its translation is CASSRLGNPSSSGNTIYF.

The chain joins TRBV28 to TRBJ2-7; 9 bases are a match to TRBD2. CDR1 is MDHEN, CDR2 SYDVKM, per germline. This CDR3 has 16 residues. With 2 bases clipped from V and 0 bases from J, the junction kept 5 bases outside the gene matches. CDR3 in DNA: TGTGCCAGCAGTTTACCACGACTAGCGGCCTCCTACGAGCAGTACTTC. Amino acid sequence: CASSLPRLAASYEQYF.

With respect to this clone: Compared with germline, one end of the junction differs, possibly owing to a read error. This rearrangement joins TRBV5-1 to TRBJ2-7; tentative D call: TRBD1 (6 bases). Germline V gene sequence: CDR1 SGHRS, CDR2 YFSETQ. The CDR3 runs to 16 residues. CDR3 sequence (DNA): TGCGCCAGCAGCTCGGTGGCAGGGGTTCGGTCCTACGAGCAGCACTTC. Translating it yields CASSSVAGVRSYEQHF.

There are a few counts of this clone. J is TRBJ1-2 and V is TRBV11-3, with 8 nucleotides matching TRBD1. The CDR3 length is 15 residues. Germline assignment: CDR1 SGHNT and CDR2 YENEEA. Trimming removed 3 bases from V and 8 bases from J; junction bases left unmatched: 11. Here the CDR3 reads CASSLGPDRGGGYTF. DNA for the CDR3: TGTGCCAGCAGCTTGGGACCAGACAGGGGAGGAGGCTACACCTTC.

V usage is TRBV4-3 and J usage is TRBJ1-2; a possible D gene is TRBD1 (5 bases). V dropped 3 bases and J dropped 4 bases, with 9 bases sitting between them. The germline gives CDR1 LGHNA, CDR2 YSLEER. The CDR3 spans 13 residues. The CDR3: CASSHPGGYGYTF. CDR3 sequence (DNA): TGCGCCAGCAGCCACCCGGGGGGCTATGGCTACACCTTC.

This chain connects TRBV25-1 to TRBJ1-5; D is undetermined. This CDR3 has 14 amino acids. Germline values: CDR1 MGHDK, CDR2 SYGVNS. Trimming pared 2 bases from V and 4 bases from J, leaving 9 bases between. CDR3 in amino acids: CASSEARGNQPQHF. For the CDR3, the DNA is TGTGCCAGCAGTGAAGCTCGGGGAAATCAGCCCCAGCATTTT.

The chain has TRBV9 and TRBJ2-7; no reliable D call. The CDR3 sequence is 16 residues long. Trimming stripped 0 bases from V and 6 bases from J, with 19 bases between. From germline, CDR1 is SGDLS and CDR2 YYNGEE. CDR3 DNA sequence: TGTGCCAGCAGCGTAGCGCCGGACGGAACCTCTGGCGAGCAGTACTTC. Translating it yields CASSVAPDGTSGEQYF.

This chain's CDR3 is CASQLAGVQETQYF. DNA for the CDR3: TGTGCCAGCCAACTAGCGGGAGTACAAGAGACCCAGTACTTC. The genes are TRBV28 and TRBJ2-5; 11 positions agree with TRBD2. V gave up 8 bases and J gave up 2 bases; unmatched junction bases: 4. The germline CDR1 and CDR2 sequences are MDHEN and SYDVKM. The CDR3 has 14 residues.

The chain recombines TRBV4-1 with TRBJ1-3; D gene unclear. The CDR3 has 15 residues. Trimming shortened V by 3 bases and J by 2 bases, and 11 bases separated the two germline ends. CDR1 MGHRA and CDR2 YSYEKL come from the germline V gene. DNA for the CDR3: TGCGCCAGCAGCCATCTGGGAAGGACTGGAAACACCATATATTTT. The encoded protein is CASSHLGRTGNTIYF.

This clone has just one count. In nucleotides, the CDR3 is TGTGCCTCCCCTAGCGGGTCGGGAGATACGCAGTATTTT. This codes for CASPSGSGDTQYF. This chain joins TRBV30 and TRBJ2-3; 8 nucleotides match TRBD2. With V trimmed by 7 bases and J by 5 bases, 8 bases remained unmatched. The CDR3 spans 13 residues. In germline, CDR1 is GTSNPN, CDR2 SVGIG (reference sequence).

The chain carries TRBV5-4 and TRBJ2-3, with D maybe TRBD2 (5 bases). V was shortened by 4 bases and J by 3 bases, with 9 bases between the two germline ends. The germline V gene has CDR1 SGHNT and CDR2 YYREEE (reference sequence). CDR3 length equals 13 residues. The CDR3 loop is CASSAGATDTQYF. The CDR3, as DNA: TGTGCCAGCAGCGCGGGTGCAACAGATACGCAGTATTTT.

This clone was detected only a few times. The V call is TRBV6-1, the J call TRBJ2-7; 8 bases line up with TRBD2. This CDR3 contains 13 residues. The ends lost 2 bases at V and 3 bases at J; junction bases unmatched: 0. The V gene's germline CDR1 is MNHNS and CDR2 SASEGT. Here the CDR3 DNA reads TGTGCCAGCAGTGAAAGCGGGAGCTACGAGCAGTACTTC. As protein: CASSESGSYEQYF.

The V call is TRBV18, the J call TRBJ1-3; possible D gene TRBD1, 5 bases. The CDR3 covers 16 residues. The germline V and J ends were trimmed by 0 bases and 0 bases, with 9 bases remaining between them. CDR1 and CDR2 from the germline V gene are KGHSH and LQKENI. In DNA, the CDR3 is TGTGCCAGCTCACCACCGAATAGGGGCTCTGGAAACACCATATATTTT. Translated: CASSPPNRGSGNTIYF.

There are many counts of this clone. This CDR3 is CASSDSGLLVASYEQYF. DNA of the CDR3: TGTGCCAGCAGTGATTCCGGATTATTAGTCGCCTCCTACGAGCAGTACTTC. V gene TRBV2 combines with J gene TRBJ2-7; D gene unclear. V dropped 3 bases and J dropped 0 bases, with 18 bases sitting between them. The CDR3 covers 17 residues. Germline loops: CDR1 SNHLY, CDR2 FYNNEI. The whole variable domain, filled in from reference TRBV2 and TRBJ2-7, reads EPEVTQTPSHQVTQMGQEVILRCVPISNHLYFYWYRQILGQKVEFLVSFYNNEISEKSEIFDDQFSVERPDGSNFTLKIRSTKLEDSAMYFCASSDSGLLVASYEQYFGPGTRLTVT.

The gene calls are TRBV28 and TRBJ2-4; 8 nucleotides line up with TRBD1. Germline trimming cut 5 bases from V and 6 bases from J; bases unmatched to any gene: 6. The CDR3 length is 14 residues. Germline V lookup: CDR1 MDHEN, CDR2 SYDVKM. The CDR3 is CASSPPGGGNIQYF. In DNA, the CDR3 is TGTGCCAGCAGTCCTCCAGGGGGCGGAAACATTCAGTACTTC.